These T cell receptor beta chains were read from a single sample in a study of T cell responses to AZD1222 COVID-19 vaccine. Sequencing used immunoSEQ multiplex PCR; TCRdb keeps in-frame clones, though not all of them. The profile covers some 150,000 clones, with about nine tenths appearing a single time and 2.8% taken by the ten largest. The sequenced sample was peripheral blood, obtained on day 0 of MenACWY control vaccination. These receptors were collected from an adult in good health. The CDR3 runs from the conserved cysteine through the conserved F or W. A D gene is named only where the DNA matches it firmly. Size tells how often a clone was seen (once, few, many) or the class of an expanded clone, and some rows leave it out.

TRBV2,TRBD1,TRBJ1-1,NA,CASSVRTGLTTEAFF,TGTGCCAGCAGTGTTAGGACAGGTTTGACCACTGAAGCTTTCTTT
TRBV5-1,TRBD2,TRBJ2-3,NA,CASSSGTSGGADTQYF,TGCGCCAGCAGCTCCGGGACTAGCGGGGGGGCCGATACGCAGTATTTT
TRBV7-9,TRBD1,TRBJ1-2,NA,CASSTRTGYRGYTF,TGTGCCAGCAGCACGAGGACAGGGTATCGAGGCTACACCTTC
TRBV9,NA,TRBJ1-3,NA,CASSVAPGDGSSGNTIYF,TGTGCCAGCAGCGTAGCTCCAGGGGATGGGAGCTCTGGAAACACCATATATTTT
TRBV11-2,TRBD1,TRBJ1-2,NA,CASSPLKGAGNGYTF,TGTGCCAGCAGCCCCCTCAAGGGGGCAGGGAACGGCTACACCTTC
TRBV25-1,NA,TRBJ1-6,NA,CASTSSYNSPLHF,TGTGCCAGCACCAGCTCCTATAATTCACCCCTCCACTTT
TRBV5-4,NA,TRBJ1-1,once,CASSLELNTEAFF,TGTGCCAGCAGCTTGGAGTTAAACACTGAAGCTTTCTTT
TRBV27,TRBD1,TRBJ2-7,NA,CASSFGTGGDEQYF,TGTGCCAGCAGTTTTGGGACAGGGGGCGACGAGCAGTACTTC
TRBV18,TRBD1,TRBJ1-1,NA,CASSATWGQGEAFF,TGTGCCAGCTCAGCTACCTGGGGACAGGGAGAAGCTTTCTTT
TRBV5-1,NA,TRBJ2-7,NA,CASRARESYEQYF,TGCGCCAGCAGGGCGAGGGAATCCTACGAGCAGTACTTC
TRBV27,TRBD1,TRBJ2-7,NA,CASSEFRDSDYEQYF,TGTGCCAGCAGCGAATTCCGGGACAGTGACTACGAGCAGTACTTC
TRBV7-2,NA,TRBJ2-1,NA,CASSKGPRLYNEQFF,TGTGCCAGCAGCAAGGGGCCGCGCCTATACAATGAGCAGTTCTTC
TRBV19,NA,TRBJ1-4,NA,CASRTGSNEKLFF,TGTGCCAGTAGGACAGGATCTAATGAAAAACTGTTTTTT
TRBV11-2,TRBD2,TRBJ2-1,NA,CASSLDGVAGVGEQFF,TGTGCCAGCAGCTTAGATGGAGTAGCGGGGGTTGGTGAGCAGTTCTTC
TRBV28,NA,TRBJ1-2,NA,CASSLPGLNYGYTF,TGTGCCAGCAGTTTACCGGGACTGAACTATGGCTACACCTTC
TRBV9,NA,TRBJ2-6,NA,CASSPYTSGANVLTF,TGTGCCAGCAGCCCCTACACCTCTGGGGCCAACGTCCTGACTTTC
TRBV4-1,NA,TRBJ1-2,NA,CASSQDPEIYGYTF,TGCGCCAGCAGCCAAGACCCGGAAATCTATGGCTACACCTTC
TRBV27,NA,TRBJ1-4,NA,CASSLGGVDEKLFF,TGTGCCAGCAGTTTAGGTGGAGTTGACGAAAAACTGTTTTTT
TRBV7-2,NA,TRBJ2-1,NA,CASSERRGEQFF,TGTGCCAGCAGCGAAAGACGGGGTGAGCAGTTCTTC
TRBV5-1,TRBD1,TRBJ1-4,NA,CASRQGANEKLFF,TGCGCCAGCCGGCAGGGGGCTAATGAAAAACTGTTTTTT
TRBV5-6,TRBD1,TRBJ2-2,NA,CASSLTGAGELFF,TGTGCCAGCAGCCTGACAGGGGCCGGGGAGCTGTTTTTT
TRBV24-1,TRBD1,TRBJ2-7,NA,CATSDATAGGYEQYF,TGTGCCACCAGTGACGCCACTGCAGGGGGCTACGAGCAGTACTTC
TRBV20-1,NA,TRBJ2-5,NA,CSALTAETQYF,TGCAGTGCTCTGACAGCAGAGACCCAGTACTTC
TRBV5-6,NA,TRBJ1-2,NA,CASSAGTNYGYTF,TGTGCCAGCAGCGCCGGGACCAACTATGGCTACACCTTC
TRBV3-1/TRBV3-2,NA,TRBJ2-3,NA,CASSQSTLSTDTQYF,TGTGCCAGCAGCCAATCGACACTGAGCACAGATACGCAGTATTTT
TRBV18,TRBD1,TRBJ2-7,NA,CASSLGQGTYEQYF,TGTGCCAGCTCACTCGGACAGGGAACCTACGAGCAGTACTTC
TRBV6-1,NA,TRBJ1-5,NA,CASSDTSNQPQHF,TGTGCCAGCAGTGATACGAGCAATCAGCCCCAGCATTTT
TRBV7-7,NA,TRBJ2-1,NA,CASSSRTGAYNEQFF,TGTGCTAGCAGCTCCCGGACCGGGGCGTACAATGAGCAGTTCTTC
TRBV5-1,NA,TRBJ1-1,NA,CASSLEGYENTEAFF,TGCGCCAGCAGCTTGGAAGGGTACGAGAACACTGAAGCTTTCTTT